Following are 16 T cell receptor beta chains from one sample sequenced in a study of prognosis after radiotherapy for stage I lung cancer. The TCR beta CDR3 region was amplified from genomic DNA, with two rounds of multiplex PCR being used for the amplification. Primers specific to each TRBV and TRBJ gene drove first-round PCR. TCRdb processed the multiplex PCR reads anew with MiXCR; each CDR3 protein has one entry. The sample has about 59,000 distinct CDR3 sequences, about 26% seen once; the top ten hold about 7.5%. The specimen was PBMCs, collected before or after stereotactic body radiation therapy (not recorded which). All receptors come from a donor over 45 with non-small cell lung cancer.

The gene calls are TRBV6-5 and TRBJ2-6, with 7 nucleotides matching TRBD1. V shed 0 bases, J shed 2 bases, and the junction held 10 bases outside the gene matches. This CDR3 comprises 19 residues. Germline V gives CDR1 MNHEY, CDR2 SVGAGI. The CDR3 DNA sequence: TGTGCCAGCAGTTACTCGAATCGGGACAGTTCGACTGGGGCCAACGTCCTGACTTTC. Its translation is CASSYSNRDSSTGANVLTF.

This clonotype was found many times. The chain uses TRBV3-1 and TRBJ1-1; D not certain. The CDR3 runs 15 residues. Germline V gene sequence: CDR1 LGHDT, CDR2 YNNKEL (reference sequence). Trimming cost V 0 bases and J 6 bases, with 14 bases left between them. The CDR3, as DNA: TGTGCCAGCAGCCAAGAGCGGTTACACCCGGCTGAAGCTTTCTTT. Translating gives CASSQERLHPAEAFF.

With respect to this clonotype: A much larger clone lies a single base off, so this may be a read error. The final CDR3 position lacks the conserved phenylalanine or tryptophan, pointing to a likely read error. The V gene is TRBV11-1, the J gene TRBJ2-5; TRBD1 matches 7 bases. Germline V gives CDR1 SGHAT, CDR2 FQDESV (reference sequence). The CDR3 totals 15 residues. Unmatched junction bases numbered 3, after V lost 1 base and J lost 1 base. The CDR3 nucleotides read TGTGCCAGCAGCTTAGGTCCAGGGGGCCAAGAGACCCAGTACTTA. Translating it yields CASSLGPGGQETQYL.

V gene TRBV6-2 or TRBV6-3 combines with J gene TRBJ2-5; 8 nucleotides match TRBD2. The CDR3 runs 15 residues. With 8 bases clipped from V and 3 bases from J, the junction kept 11 bases outside the gene matches. In germline, CDR1 is MNHEY, CDR2 SVGEGT. The CDR3 is CASLLASGWEETQYF. The DNA of the CDR3 is TGTGCCAGCCTCTTGGCTAGCGGGTGGGAAGAGACCCAGTACTTC.

This clonotype was counted many times. The chain has TRBV20-1 and TRBJ2-1, with TRBD2 matching 14 bases. Germline V gene lookup returns CDR1 DFQATT and CDR2 SNEGSKA (reference sequence). After removal of 1 base from V and 0 bases from J, the junction contained 8 bases not matched to a gene. This CDR3 comprises 19 residues. In nucleotides, the CDR3 is TGCAGTGCTAGAGCCCTCCGGACTAGCGGGGGGAGCTCCTACAATGAGCAGTTCTTC. The encoded protein is CSARALRTSGGSSYNEQFF.

As for this clonotype: This may arise from a read error, as a much more abundant clone is one base away. The chain has TRBV18 and TRBJ2-1; D perhaps matches TRBD2 (5 bases). The V gene lost 1 base and the J gene lost 8 bases, with 12 bases spanning the gap. CDR3 size: 14 residues. The V gene's germline CDR1 is KGHSH and CDR2 LQKENI. The CDR3 reads CASSPLSNSDEQFF. The CDR3, as DNA: TGTGCCAGCTCACCACTCTCGAATAGCGATGAGCAGTTCTTC. The entire variable domain, with the rest obtained from reference TRBV18 and TRBJ2-1, is as follows: NAGVMQNPRHLVRRRGQEARLRCSPMKGHSHVYWYRQLPEEGLKFMVYLQKENIIDESGMPKERFSAEFPKEGPSILRIQQVVRGDSAAYFCASSPLSNSDEQFFGPGTRLTVL.

The table lists this clonotype with many counts. This sequence joins TRBV2 and TRBJ2-7; 11 bases line up with TRBD2. Germline CDR1 SNHLY, CDR2 FYNNEI. V trimming: 7 bases; J trimming: 6 bases; junction bases outside the gene matches: 14. The CDR3 runs to 16 residues. The CDR3 reads CASIYGIAGGQREQYF. CDR3 DNA: TGTGCCAGCATCTATGGAATAGCGGGGGGGCAACGCGAGCAGTACTTC.

This clonotype came up many times. V gene TRBV19 combines with J gene TRBJ1-1, with TRBD1 identical over 7 bases. The V segment lost 3 bases and the J segment 4 bases; nucleotides outside the gene matches: 14. This CDR3 region has 17 residues. In germline, CDR1 is LNHDA, CDR2 SQIVND (reference sequence). The CDR3: CASSMIWKGARGTEAFF. The DNA for the CDR3 is TGTGCCAGTAGTATGATTTGGAAGGGGGCCCGAGGCACTGAAGCTTTCTTT.

Notes on this clonotype: The junction and the germline gene differ at one end; a read error may be behind it. The V gene is TRBV12-3 or TRBV12-4, the J gene TRBJ1-2; D is unclear. The CDR3 has 13 residues. CDR3: CASRLDTLDCYTF. In DNA, the CDR3 is TGTGCCAGCAGATTAGACACGCTCGACTGCTACACCTTC.

In its sample, this clonotype was seen many times. The chain has TRBV6-4 and TRBJ1-1; D possibly corresponds to TRBD1 (5 bases). The V end lost 4 bases, the J end lost 4 bases, and 16 bases lay between the germline ends. Per germline, CDR1 MRHNA and CDR2 SNTAGT. The CDR3 covers 15 residues. In nucleotides, the CDR3 is TGTGCCAGCAGTGGGGGGATAAGGTCGGGCACTGAAGCTTTCTTT. Translated, it gives CASSGGIRSGTEAFF.

This clonotype appeared many times. The V gene is TRBV7-2, the J gene TRBJ2-2; 11 bases align to TRBD2. The CDR3 loop spans 18 amino acids. Germline loops: CDR1 SGHTA, CDR2 FQGNSA. With V trimmed by 5 bases and J by 0 bases, 8 bases remained unmatched. The CDR3: CASSIIAGGPTNTGELFF. The CDR3 DNA is TGTGCCAGCAGCATCATAGCGGGGGGGCCGACGAACACCGGGGAGCTGTTTTTT.

The sample holds many counts of this clonotype. The chain joins TRBV20-1 to TRBJ1-1, with D unclear. Trimming took 0 bases from V and 2 from J, leaving 10 bases between them. CDR3 length equals 14 residues. Germline values: CDR1 DFQATT, CDR2 SNEGSKA (reference sequence). The CDR3 coding sequence is TGCAGTGCTAGAGATGTGGGTGGAAACACTGAAGCTTTCTTT. Translating it yields CSARDVGGNTEAFF.

CDR3 loop: CASSPLQGQRNTEAFF. For the CDR3, the DNA is TGTGCCAGCAGCCCCCTACAGGGCCAAAGGAACACTGAAGCTTTCTTT. The rearrangement joins TRBV5-4 to TRBJ1-1; tentative D call: TRBD1 (6 bases). CDR1 SGHNT and CDR2 YYREEE come from the germline V gene (reference sequence). There are 16 residues in the CDR3. V dropped 4 bases and J dropped 1 base, with 17 bases sitting between them.

In this sample, this clonotype turned up many times. CDR3 bases: TGTGCCAGCAGTGAAGCCCCCGGGACAATGCACCACGAGCAGTACTTC. This sequence encodes CASSEAPGTMHHEQYF. V is TRBV2 and J is TRBJ2-7; tentatively, D is TRBD1 (6 bases). This CDR3 is 16 amino acids long. CDR1 and CDR2 (germline): SNHLY, FYNNEI. V lost 0 bases, J lost 5 bases, and 17 bases lay in between.

This clonotype was counted at least ten times. The rearrangement uses TRBV7-9 and TRBJ2-3; tentatively, D is TRBD2 (6 bases). Germline loops: CDR1 SEHNR, CDR2 FQNEAQ (reference sequence). CDR3 length: 12 amino acids. Deletions cut 6 bases from V and 7 bases from J, with 11 bases between. CDR3 coding DNA: TGTGCCAGCAGTCCCGGGGGTTATACGCAGTATTTT. Translating gives CASSPGGYTQYF.

This clonotype was seen at least ten times. J is TRBJ2-3 and V is TRBV5-1; no clear D gene. CDR1 and CDR2 from the germline V gene are SGHRS and YFSETQ. This CDR3 is 14 amino acids long. V lost 5 bases, J lost 1 base, and 11 bases lay in between. The CDR3 spells CASSNGGGTDTQYF. The CDR3 DNA is TGCGCCAGCAGTAACGGTGGGGGCACAGATACGCAGTATTTT.